These 19 T cell receptor beta chains originate from one sample sequenced in a study of shared clonotypes between healthy human individuals. Assay used: immunoSEQ multiplex PCR; TCRdb lists only in-frame clones, some missing. The sample lists over a million clones, roughly 98% occurring once. The sample consisted of naive CD4+ T cells sorted from blood. Subset here: CD45RA+ positively selected. These receptors were collected from a man in his thirties or forties in good health.

The V and J genes are TRBV5-5 and TRBJ2-1, with D possibly matching TRBD2 (5 bases). V was clipped by 3 bases and J by 10 bases, with 11 bases between them. This CDR3 comprises 12 residues. CDR1 and CDR2 from the germline V gene are SGHKS and YYEKEE (reference sequence). In DNA, the CDR3 is TGTGCCAGCAGCTCCCGGGAACCCGAGCAGTTCTTC. The encoded protein is CASSSREPEQFF.

The chain combines TRBV2 with TRBJ2-1; 8 bases map to TRBD2. Germline loops: CDR1 SNHLY, CDR2 FYNNEI. The length of the CDR3 is 14 residues. The trim removed 3 bases at V and 9 bases at J, leaving 7 bases unmatched. The CDR3 region has the DNA TGTGCCAGCAGTGATTGGCTAGCGGGCACTGAGCAGTTCTTC. Translated: CASSDWLAGTEQFF.

J is TRBJ2-1 and V is TRBV7-9; 9 bases fit TRBD2. The J segment lost 4 bases and the V segment lost 4 bases, leaving 8 bases of the junction unmatched. The CDR3 has 16 residues. Germline values: CDR1 SEHNR, CDR2 FQNEAQ (reference sequence). The CDR3 region is CASSSPTSGLYNEQFF. CDR3 DNA: TGTGCCAGCAGCTCCCCGACTAGCGGCTTATACAATGAGCAGTTCTTC.

The chain uses TRBV7-9 and TRBJ2-1, with 11 positions matching TRBD1. V dropped 6 bases and J dropped 5; count of bases not matched to a gene: 12. Germline CDR1 reads SEHNR; CDR2 reads FQNEAQ (reference sequence). The CDR3 consists of 17 residues. The CDR3 nucleotides are TGTGCCAGCAGAGCCCCACACTCGGGACAGGGGGACAATGAGCAGTTCTTC. It encodes CASRAPHSGQGDNEQFF.

This chain joins TRBV4-1 and TRBJ2-3; D is uncertain. This CDR3 has 15 amino acids. Germline CDR1 and CDR2: MGHRA and YSYEKL. Trimming removed 1 base at V and 5 bases at J, with 13 bases between. The CDR3 coding sequence is TGCGCCAGCAGCCAAGTGTTCACTAAGCAAGATACGCAGTATTTT. The encoded protein is CASSQVFTKQDTQYF.

On this clone: The same CDR3 arises from other DNA sequences in this sample as well. The chain recombines TRBV5-1 with TRBJ2-1, with 10 bases lining up with TRBD2. Germline CDR1 SGHRS, CDR2 YFSETQ. V shed 3 bases, J shed 3 bases, and the junction held 3 bases outside the gene matches. This CDR3 spans 15 amino acids. CDR3 amino acids: CASSYGLADYNEQFF. The CDR3 nucleotides read TGCGCCAGCAGCTACGGACTAGCGGACTACAATGAGCAGTTCTTC. Using reference TRBV5-1 and TRBJ2-1 for the parts outside the CDR3, the full variable domain is KAGVTQTPRYLIKTRGQQVTLSCSPISGHRSVSWYQQTPGQGLQFLFEYFSETQRNKGNFPGRFSGRQFSNSRSEMNVSTLELGDSALYLCASSYGLADYNEQFFGPGTRLTVL.

The chain has TRBV19 and TRBJ2-7, with 8 bases that match TRBD2. This CDR3 is built from 17 residues. V was pared by 0 bases and J by 5 bases, with 12 bases of the junction left unmatched. Germline V CDR1 and CDR2: LNHDA, SQIVND (reference sequence). The CDR3 protein is CASSIEVFGGRRDEQYF. The CDR3 DNA reads as TGTGCCAGTAGTATAGAAGTATTCGGCGGGAGGCGCGACGAGCAGTACTTC.

The chain has TRBV5-1 and TRBJ2-3, with TRBD2 identical over 11 bases. J was trimmed by 3 bases and V by 1 base; bases with no gene match: 4. This CDR3 has 16 residues. Germline V gene lookup returns CDR1 SGHRS and CDR2 YFSETQ. The CDR3 nucleotides are TGCGCCAGCAGCTTGCGAGCTAGCGGGAGGACAGATACGCAGTATTTT. Translated, it gives CASSLRASGRTDTQYF.

This chain joins TRBV15 and TRBJ2-7; 9 nucleotides align to TRBD2. V shed 1 base and J 2 bases; nucleotides not matched to a gene: 6. The V gene's germline CDR1 is LNHNV and CDR2 YYDKDF (reference sequence). The CDR3 has 16 amino acids. The CDR3 DNA sequence: TGTGCCACCAGCAGAGTAAGCGGGAGGAGCGCCTACGAGCAGTACTTC. Protein: CATSRVSGRSAYEQYF.

CDR3: CASSFLLGQPQHF. The DNA of the CDR3 is TGTGCCAGCAGTTTTCTACTCGGTCAGCCCCAGCATTTT. The gene calls are TRBV27 and TRBJ1-5, with unresolved D. Germline lookup yields CDR1 MNHEY and CDR2 SMNVEV (reference sequence). Trimming left V 3 bases short and J 6 bases short, with 9 bases between. This CDR3 comprises 13 residues.

V usage is TRBV6-1 and J usage is TRBJ2-5; D not resolved. V shed 7 bases and J shed 5 bases, with 14 bases lying between them. The length of the CDR3 is 13 residues. CDR1 is MNHNS and CDR2 is SASEGT in the germline V gene. CDR3 sequence: CASTLNNGETQYF. CDR3 nucleotide sequence: TGTGCCAGCACGCTTAATAATGGGGAGACCCAGTACTTC.

This chain's CDR3 is CASSLFRGANTGELFF. The CDR3 DNA reads as TGTGCCAGCAGTTTGTTTCGCGGGGCGAACACCGGGGAGCTGTTTTTT. This chain links TRBV28 with TRBJ2-2, with a weak D call TRBD2 (6 bases). With 3 bases removed from V and 0 bases from J, the gap between germline ends came to 11 bases. In germline, CDR1 is MDHEN, CDR2 SYDVKM. CDR3 size: 16 residues.

J is TRBJ2-7 and V is TRBV14; D is possibly TRBD1 (6 bases). Germline-derived CDR1 and CDR2 are SGHDN and FVKESK. Trimming shortened V by 1 base and J by 3 bases, and 16 bases separated the two germline ends. The CDR3 contains 16 residues. DNA of the CDR3: TGTGCCAGCAGCCAAGGGGCAGGGGCGTATCTCTACGAGCAGTACTTC. Protein product: CASSQGAGAYLYEQYF.

This clone came up once. The chain couples TRBV7-9 to TRBJ1-6, with D possibly TRBD1 on 5 matching bases. The germline gives CDR1 SEHNR, CDR2 FQNEAQ (reference sequence). Between the trimmed V and J ends, which lost 7 bases and 9 bases, there was a span of 19 bases. The CDR3 totals 15 residues. The CDR3 bases are TGTGCCAGCACCCAAAGGGGAGGCCTTACTTCACCCCTCCACTTT. Translation: CASTQRGGLTSPLHF.

This clone showed up just once. The V and J genes are TRBV5-1 and TRBJ1-1, with 8 bases identical to TRBD1. Germline-derived CDR1 and CDR2 are SGHRS and YFSETQ. The V and J ends lost 4 bases and 1 base, in that order; junction bases with no gene match: 6. The CDR3 contains 15 residues. The CDR3 coding sequence is TGCGCCAGCAGCGGTGGACAGGGATGGAACACTGAAGCTTTCTTT. The encoded protein is CASSGGQGWNTEAFF. Full variable domain (remainder filled in from reference TRBV5-1 and TRBJ1-1): KAGVTQTPRYLIKTRGQQVTLSCSPISGHRSVSWYQQTPGQGLQFLFEYFSETQRNKGNFPGRFSGRQFSNSRSEMNVSTLELGDSALYLCASSGGQGWNTEAFFGQGTRLTVV.

A remark on this clone: The identical CDR3 is also encoded by other nucleotide sequences in the sample. The chain is built from TRBV28 and TRBJ1-5; no reliable D call. The CDR3 has 12 residues. Trimming removed 6 bases at V and 6 bases at J, with 9 bases between. CDR1 and CDR2 from the germline V gene are MDHEN and SYDVKM. The CDR3 protein is CASSLAGQPQHF. The DNA for the CDR3 is TGTGCCAGCAGCCTTGCTGGTCAGCCCCAGCATTTT.

V and J are TRBV5-1 and TRBJ2-5; possible D gene TRBD1, 6 bases. V gave up 7 bases and J gave up 7 bases, with 20 bases separating them. The germline V gene encodes CDR1 SGHRS and CDR2 YFSETQ. The CDR3 is 14 residues long. The CDR3 DNA is TGCGCCAGCGTTCTCGGTACAGGGTTCGGGACCCAGTACTTC. Its protein is CASVLGTGFGTQYF.

The chain uses TRBV6-1 and TRBJ2-2; D is perhaps TRBD1 (6 bases). The ends were cut back, 3 bases at V and 2 bases at J, with 16 bases in the middle. The CDR3 loop spans 17 amino acids. Germline assignment: CDR1 MNHNS and CDR2 SASEGT. CDR3 nucleotides: TGTGCCAGCAGTGATAGAACGTGGGGGCCTAACACCGGGGAGCTGTTTTTT. This encodes CASSDRTWGPNTGELFF.

The chain uses TRBV5-4 and TRBJ2-2, with TRBD2 identical over 12 bases. The germline V gene has CDR1 SGHNT and CDR2 YYREEE (reference sequence). Unmatched junction bases numbered 4, after V lost 5 bases and J lost 5 bases. This CDR3 has 15 residues. The CDR3 region is CASRSGTSGTGELFF. The DNA of the CDR3 is TGTGCCAGCAGATCCGGGACTAGCGGGACCGGGGAGCTGTTTTTT.